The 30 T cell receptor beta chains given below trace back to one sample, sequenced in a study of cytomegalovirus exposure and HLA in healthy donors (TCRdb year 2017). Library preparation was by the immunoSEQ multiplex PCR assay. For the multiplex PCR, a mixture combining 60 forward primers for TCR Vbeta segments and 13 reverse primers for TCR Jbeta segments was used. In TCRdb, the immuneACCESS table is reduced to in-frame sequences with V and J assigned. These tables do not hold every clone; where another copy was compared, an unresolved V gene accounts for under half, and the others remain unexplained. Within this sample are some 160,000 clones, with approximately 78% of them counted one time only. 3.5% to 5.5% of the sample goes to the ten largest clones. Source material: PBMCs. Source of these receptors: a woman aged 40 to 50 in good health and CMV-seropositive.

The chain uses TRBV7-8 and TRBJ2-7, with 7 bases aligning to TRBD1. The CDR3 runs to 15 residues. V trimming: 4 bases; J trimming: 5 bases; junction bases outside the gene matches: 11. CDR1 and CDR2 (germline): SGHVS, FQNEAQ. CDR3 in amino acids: CASSSPGQSVHEQYF. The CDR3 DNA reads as TGTGCCAGCAGCTCTCCGGGACAGTCGGTTCACGAGCAGTACTTC.

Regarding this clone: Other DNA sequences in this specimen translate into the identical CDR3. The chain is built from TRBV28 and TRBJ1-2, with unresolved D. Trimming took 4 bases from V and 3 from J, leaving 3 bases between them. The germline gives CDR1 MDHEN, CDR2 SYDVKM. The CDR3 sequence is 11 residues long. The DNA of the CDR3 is TGTGCCAGCAGTTCAGACTATGGCTACACCTTC. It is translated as CASSSDYGYTF.

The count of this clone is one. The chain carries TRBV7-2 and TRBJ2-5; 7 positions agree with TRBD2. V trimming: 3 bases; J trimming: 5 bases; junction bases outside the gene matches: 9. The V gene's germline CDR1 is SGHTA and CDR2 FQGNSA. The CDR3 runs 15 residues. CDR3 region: CASSLGGSGLETQYF. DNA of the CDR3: TGTGCCAGCAGCTTGGGCGGGAGTGGATTGGAGACCCAGTACTTC.

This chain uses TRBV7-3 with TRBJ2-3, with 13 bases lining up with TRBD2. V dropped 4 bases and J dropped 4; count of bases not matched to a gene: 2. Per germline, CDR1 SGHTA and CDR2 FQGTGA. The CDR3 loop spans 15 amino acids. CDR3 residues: CASSSGLAGADTQYF. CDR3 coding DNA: TGTGCCAGCAGCTCCGGACTAGCGGGAGCAGATACGCAGTATTTT.

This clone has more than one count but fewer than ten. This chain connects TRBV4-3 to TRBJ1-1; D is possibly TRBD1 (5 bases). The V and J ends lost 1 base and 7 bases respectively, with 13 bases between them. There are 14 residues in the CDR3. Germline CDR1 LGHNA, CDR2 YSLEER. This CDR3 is CASSQATGPYEAFF. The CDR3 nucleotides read TGCGCCAGCAGCCAAGCAACAGGCCCATATGAAGCTTTCTTT.

This CDR3 is CASSHRPGQGAEKLFF. For the CDR3, the DNA is TGTGCCAGCAGTCACCGACCGGGACAGGGGGCTGAAAAACTGTTTTTT. The V gene is TRBV27, the J gene TRBJ1-4, with 12 bases identical to TRBD1. The CDR3 totals 16 residues. Germline CDR1 is MNHEY and CDR2 is SMNVEV (reference sequence). V lost 5 bases to trimming and J lost 7 bases; unmatched junction nucleotides: 8.

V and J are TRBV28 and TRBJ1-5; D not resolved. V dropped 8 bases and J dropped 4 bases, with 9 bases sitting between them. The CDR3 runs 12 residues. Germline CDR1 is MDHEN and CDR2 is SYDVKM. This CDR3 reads CASLTPNQPQHF. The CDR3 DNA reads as TGTGCCAGCCTGACACCTAATCAGCCCCAGCATTTT.

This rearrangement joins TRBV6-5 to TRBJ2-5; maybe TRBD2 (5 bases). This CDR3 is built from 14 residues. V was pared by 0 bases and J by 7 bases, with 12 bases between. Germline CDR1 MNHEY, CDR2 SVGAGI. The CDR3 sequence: CASSYSGKLGTQYF. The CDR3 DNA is TGTGCCAGCAGTTACTCCGGGAAGCTAGGGACCCAGTACTTC.

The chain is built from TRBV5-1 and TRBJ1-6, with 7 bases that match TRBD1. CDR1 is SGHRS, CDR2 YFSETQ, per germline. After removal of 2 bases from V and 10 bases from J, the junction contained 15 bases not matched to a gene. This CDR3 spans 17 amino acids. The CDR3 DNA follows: TGCGCCAGCAGCTTAGGGGGCGCGTCGACTGCGGAATCACCCCTCCACTTT. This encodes CASSLGGASTAESPLHF.

The CDR3 region is CATSREFPFVRVANTEAFF. CDR3 nucleotides: TGTGCCACCAGCAGAGAATTTCCTTTTGTTCGGGTTGCGAACACTGAAGCTTTCTTT. The J gene is TRBJ1-1, the V gene TRBV15; D is ambiguous. With 0 bases removed from V and 1 base from J, the gap between germline ends came to 21 bases. CDR3 size: 19 residues. The germline CDR1 and CDR2 sequences are LNHNV and YYDKDF (reference sequence).

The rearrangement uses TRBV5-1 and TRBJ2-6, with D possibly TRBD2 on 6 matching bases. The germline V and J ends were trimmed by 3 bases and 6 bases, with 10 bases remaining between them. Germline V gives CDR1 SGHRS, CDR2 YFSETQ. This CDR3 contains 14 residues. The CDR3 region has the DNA TGCGCCAGCAGCTCGGGGGTTAAGGCCAACGTCCTGACTTTC. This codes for CASSSGVKANVLTF.

The CDR3 DNA is TGTGCCAGCAGCAAGTTGCTGGGACTAGCGGGTCCCTCCTACGAGCAGTACTTC. It specifies CASSKLLGLAGPSYEQYF. This sequence joins TRBV21-1 and TRBJ2-7; the D call in the table, TRBD2, was not verified against the DNA. TRBV21-1 is annotated as a pseudogene. The CDR3 is made up of 18 amino acids.

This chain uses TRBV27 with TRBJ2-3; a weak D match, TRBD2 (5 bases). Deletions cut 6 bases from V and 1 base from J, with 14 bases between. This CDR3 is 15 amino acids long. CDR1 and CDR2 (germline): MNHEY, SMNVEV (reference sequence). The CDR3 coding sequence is TGTGCCAGCAGGGAAGACTATCCGCGCACAGATACGCAGTATTTT. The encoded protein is CASREDYPRTDTQYF.

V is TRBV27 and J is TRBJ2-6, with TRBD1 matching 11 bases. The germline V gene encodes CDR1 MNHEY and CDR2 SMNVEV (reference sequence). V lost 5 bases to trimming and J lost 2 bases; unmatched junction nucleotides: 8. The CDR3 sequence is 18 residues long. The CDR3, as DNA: TGTGCCAGCAGTCTTTGGGACAGGGGGTTCCCTGGGGCCAACGTCCTGACTTTC. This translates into CASSLWDRGFPGANVLTF. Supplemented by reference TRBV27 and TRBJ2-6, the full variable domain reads EAQVTQNPRYLITVTGKKLTVTCSQNMNHEYMSWYRQDPGLGLRQIYYSMNVEVTDKGDVPEGYKVSRKEKRNFPLILESPSPNQTSLYFCASSLWDRGFPGANVLTFGAGSRLTVL.

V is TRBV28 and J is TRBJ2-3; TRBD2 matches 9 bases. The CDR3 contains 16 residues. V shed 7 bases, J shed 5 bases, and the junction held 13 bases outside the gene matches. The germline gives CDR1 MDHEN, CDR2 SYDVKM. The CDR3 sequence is CASTSGGLAERDTQYF. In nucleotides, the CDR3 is TGTGCCAGCACCAGCGGGGGGCTCGCGGAAAGAGATACGCAGTATTTT.

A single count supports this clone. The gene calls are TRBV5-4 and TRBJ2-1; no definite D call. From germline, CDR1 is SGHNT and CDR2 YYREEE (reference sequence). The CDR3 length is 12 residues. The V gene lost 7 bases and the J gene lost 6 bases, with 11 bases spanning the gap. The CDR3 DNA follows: TGTGCCAGCTCCTCCGCCGGCAATGAGCAGTTCTTC. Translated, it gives CASSSAGNEQFF.

The CDR3: CASSSGPGANTGELFF. In nucleotides, the CDR3 is TGCGCCAGCAGTTCGGGGCCAGGGGCGAACACCGGGGAGCTGTTTTTT. J is TRBJ2-2 and V is TRBV4-3; D might be TRBD1 (6 bases). From germline, CDR1 is LGHNA and CDR2 YSLEER. This CDR3 contains 16 residues. The V gene lost 6 bases and the J gene lost 0 bases, with 14 bases spanning the gap.

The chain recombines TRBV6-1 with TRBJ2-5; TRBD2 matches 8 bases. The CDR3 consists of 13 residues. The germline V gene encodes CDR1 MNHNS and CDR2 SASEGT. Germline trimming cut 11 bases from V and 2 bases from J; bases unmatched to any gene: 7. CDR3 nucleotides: TGTGCCGGCACCAAGCGGGGGCAAGAGACCCAGTACTTC. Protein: CAGTKRGQETQYF.

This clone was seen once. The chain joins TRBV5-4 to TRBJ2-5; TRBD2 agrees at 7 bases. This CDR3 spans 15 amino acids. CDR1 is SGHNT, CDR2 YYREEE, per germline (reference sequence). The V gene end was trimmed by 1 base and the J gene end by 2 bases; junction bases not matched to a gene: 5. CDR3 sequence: CASSLLAAAQETQYF. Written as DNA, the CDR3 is TGTGCCAGCAGCTTGCTAGCGGCTGCTCAAGAGACCCAGTACTTC.

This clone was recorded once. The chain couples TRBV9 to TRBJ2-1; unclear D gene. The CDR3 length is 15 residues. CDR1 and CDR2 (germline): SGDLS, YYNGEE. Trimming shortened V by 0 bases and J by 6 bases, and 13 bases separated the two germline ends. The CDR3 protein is CASSVEARPPNEQFF. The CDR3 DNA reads TGTGCCAGCAGCGTAGAGGCTAGGCCCCCCAATGAGCAGTTCTTC.

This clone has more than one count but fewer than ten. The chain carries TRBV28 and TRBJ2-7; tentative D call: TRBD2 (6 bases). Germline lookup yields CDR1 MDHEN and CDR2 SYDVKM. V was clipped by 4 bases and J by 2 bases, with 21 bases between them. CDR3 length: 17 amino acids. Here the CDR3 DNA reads TGTGCCAGCAGTTCCCCTAGGACCGCGGGGAGTCCCTACGAGCAGTACTTC. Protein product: CASSSPRTAGSPYEQYF.

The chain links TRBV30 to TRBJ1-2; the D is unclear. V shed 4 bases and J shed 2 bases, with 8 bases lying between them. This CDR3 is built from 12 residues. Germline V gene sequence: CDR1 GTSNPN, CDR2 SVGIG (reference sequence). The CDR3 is CAWMEANYGYTF. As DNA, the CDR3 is TGTGCCTGGATGGAGGCCAACTATGGCTACACCTTC.

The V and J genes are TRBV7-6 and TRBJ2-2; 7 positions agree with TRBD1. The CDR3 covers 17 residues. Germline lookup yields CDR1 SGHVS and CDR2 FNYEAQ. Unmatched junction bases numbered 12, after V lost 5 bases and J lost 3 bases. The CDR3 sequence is CASSRTQGTDHTGELFF. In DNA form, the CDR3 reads TGTGCCAGCAGCCGAACACAGGGGACCGATCACACCGGGGAGCTGTTTTTT. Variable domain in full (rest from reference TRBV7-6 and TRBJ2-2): GAGVSQSPRYKVTKRGQDVALRCDPISGHVSLYWYRQALGQGPEFLTYFNYEAQQDKSGLPNDRFSAERPEGSISTLTIQRTEQRDSAMYRCASSRTQGTDHTGELFFGEGSRLTVL.

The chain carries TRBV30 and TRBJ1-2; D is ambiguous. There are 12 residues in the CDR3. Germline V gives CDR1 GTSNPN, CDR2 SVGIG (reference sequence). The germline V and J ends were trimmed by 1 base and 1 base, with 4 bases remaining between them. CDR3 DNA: TGTGCCTGGAGTGCAGTTAACTATGGCTACACCTTC. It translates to CAWSAVNYGYTF.

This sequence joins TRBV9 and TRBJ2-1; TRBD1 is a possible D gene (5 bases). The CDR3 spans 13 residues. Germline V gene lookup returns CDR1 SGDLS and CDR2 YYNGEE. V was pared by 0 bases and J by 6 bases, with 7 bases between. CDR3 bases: TGTGCCAGCAGCGTAGCAGGGTCCAATGAGCAGTTCTTC. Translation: CASSVAGSNEQFF.

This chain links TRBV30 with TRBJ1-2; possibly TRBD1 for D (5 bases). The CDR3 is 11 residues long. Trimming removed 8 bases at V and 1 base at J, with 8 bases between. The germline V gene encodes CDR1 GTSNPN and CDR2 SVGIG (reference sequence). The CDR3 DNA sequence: TGTGCCGGGGGGGATAACTATGGCTACACCTTC. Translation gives CAGGDNYGYTF.

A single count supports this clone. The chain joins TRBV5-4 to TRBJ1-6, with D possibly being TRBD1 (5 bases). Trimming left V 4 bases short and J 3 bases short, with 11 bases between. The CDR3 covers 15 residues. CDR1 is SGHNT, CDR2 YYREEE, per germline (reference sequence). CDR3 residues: CASSTGGDYNSPLHF. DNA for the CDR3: TGTGCCAGCAGCACCGGGGGGGACTATAATTCACCCCTCCACTTT. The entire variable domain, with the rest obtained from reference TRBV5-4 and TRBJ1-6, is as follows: ETGVTQSPTHLIKTRGQQVTLRCSSQSGHNTVSWYQQALGQGPQFIFQYYREEENGRGNFPPRFSGLQFPNYSSELNVNALELDDSALYLCASSTGGDYNSPLHFGNGTRLTVT.

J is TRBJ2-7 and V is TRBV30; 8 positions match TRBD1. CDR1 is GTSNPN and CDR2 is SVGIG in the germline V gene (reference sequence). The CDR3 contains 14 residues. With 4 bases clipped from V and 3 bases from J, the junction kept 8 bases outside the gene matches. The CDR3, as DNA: TGTGCCTGGACCAAGACAGGGGTGGTCTACGAGCAGTACTTC. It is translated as CAWTKTGVVYEQYF.

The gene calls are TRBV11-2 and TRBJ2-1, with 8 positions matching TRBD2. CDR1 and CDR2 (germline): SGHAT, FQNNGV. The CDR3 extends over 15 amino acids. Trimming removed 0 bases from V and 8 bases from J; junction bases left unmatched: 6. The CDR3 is CASSLDTGGWHEQFF. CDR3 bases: TGTGCCAGCAGCTTAGACACGGGGGGGTGGCATGAGCAGTTCTTC.

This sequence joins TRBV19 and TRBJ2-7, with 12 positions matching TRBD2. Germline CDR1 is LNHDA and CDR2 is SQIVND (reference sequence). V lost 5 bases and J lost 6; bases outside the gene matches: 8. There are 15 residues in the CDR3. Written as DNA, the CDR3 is TGTGCCAGTAGTTTACTAGCGGGAGGAACTGGCGAGCAGTACTTC. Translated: CASSLLAGGTGEQYF.